A single sample gave rise to the 18 T cell receptor beta chains below, sequenced in a study of radiation and T cells in renal cell carcinoma. Specified time point: blood 2 weeks post-SBRT. Described treatment: 15 Gy SBRT to primary tumor, nephrectomy 4 weeks later. Profiled with immunoSEQ multiplex PCR; TCRdb holds only in-frame clones, not every one. The sample yields just over 150,000 clones, roughly 87% seen once. The sample in question was blood, obtained from a patient whose treatment included radiotherapy and nephrectomy. The receptor set was obtained from a woman aged 45 to 65 with renal cell carcinoma.

V and J are TRBV11-2 and TRBJ1-2; D remains ambiguous. The CDR3 loop spans 13 amino acids. Trimming took off 7 bases at V and 5 bases at J, with 14 bases between the two ends. Per germline, CDR1 SGHAT and CDR2 FQNNGV. This CDR3 reads CASTQDRGYGYTF. The CDR3 DNA reads as TGTGCCAGCACCCAGGATAGAGGGTATGGCTACACCTTC.

The chain is built from TRBV7-2 and TRBJ2-4; 9 nucleotides align to TRBD1. Trimming took 4 bases from V and 14 from J; bases not matched to a gene: 15. The CDR3 spans 15 residues. The germline gives CDR1 SGHTA, CDR2 FQGNSA. The CDR3 protein is CASSSGRDRGTREYF. The DNA of the CDR3 is TGTGCCAGCAGCTCTGGCCGAGACAGGGGGACGAGGGAGTACTTC.

V and J are TRBV4-1 and TRBJ1-1, with D uncertain. The CDR3 extends over 14 amino acids. Per germline, CDR1 MGHRA and CDR2 YSYEKL. V was clipped by 1 base and J by 10 bases, with 16 bases between them. CDR3 region: CASSQGALTFGAFF. The CDR3 region has the DNA TGCGCCAGCAGCCAAGGGGCCCTAACTTTCGGAGCTTTCTTT.

The chain employs TRBV4-2 and TRBJ2-3; the match to TRBD2 covers 8 bases. CDR3 length: 16 amino acids. Germline loops: CDR1 LGHNA, CDR2 YNFKEQ. Trimming took 1 base from V and 7 from J; bases not matched to a gene: 10. The CDR3 region is CASSQALAGNTYTQYF. DNA of the CDR3: TGTGCCAGCAGCCAAGCTCTAGCGGGTAACACGTATACGCAGTATTTT.

V usage is TRBV6-1 and J usage is TRBJ2-5, with 11 bases identical to TRBD2. Germline values: CDR1 MNHNS, CDR2 SASEGT. The CDR3 runs 15 residues. After removal of 5 bases from V and 3 bases from J, the junction contained 5 bases not matched to a gene. The CDR3 protein is CASSKGLAAKETQYF. The CDR3, as DNA: TGTGCCAGCAGTAAGGGACTAGCGGCTAAAGAGACCCAGTACTTC.

This clone was observed once. The gene calls are TRBV6-5 and TRBJ1-6, with D maybe TRBD1 (5 bases). Germline V gene lookup returns CDR1 MNHEY and CDR2 SVGAGI. V was clipped by 6 bases and J by 4 bases, with 7 bases between them. The CDR3 is made up of 13 amino acids. The DNA for the CDR3 is TGTGCCAGCAGACAGGTTTATAATTCACCCCTCCACTTT. It yields the protein CASRQVYNSPLHF.

This chain uses TRBV13 with TRBJ1-2; 9 bases are a match to TRBD1. The trim removed 4 bases at V and 4 bases at J, leaving 4 bases unmatched. This CDR3 has 14 residues. In germline, CDR1 is PRHDT, CDR2 FYEKMQ (reference sequence). The chain's CDR3 is CASSSGQGLYGYTF. The DNA of the CDR3 is TGTGCCAGCAGCTCGGGACAGGGACTCTATGGCTACACCTTC.

The CDR3 sequence is CASSTNSNQPQHF. CDR3 DNA: TGTGCCAGCAGCACCAATAGCAATCAGCCCCAGCATTTT. The chain has TRBV7-2 and TRBJ1-5; no reliable D call. Trimming took off 5 bases at V and 0 bases at J, with 5 bases between the two ends. Germline V gene sequence: CDR1 SGHTA, CDR2 FQGNSA. This CDR3 is 13 amino acids long.

This chain uses TRBV5-1 with TRBJ1-1, with D perhaps TRBD1 (6 bases). This CDR3 is built from 16 residues. The V end was cut by 0 bases, the J end by 7 bases, with 19 bases between. CDR1 and CDR2 (germline): SGHRS, YFSETQ. The CDR3 is CASSLAMYREGGEAFF. The CDR3 region has the DNA TGCGCCAGCAGCTTGGCCATGTACAGGGAGGGTGGTGAAGCTTTCTTT.

This sequence joins TRBV4-2 and TRBJ1-2; D is uncertain. The CDR3 is made up of 15 amino acids. The germline V gene encodes CDR1 LGHNA and CDR2 YNFKEQ. V was cut by 0 bases and J by 4 bases, with 12 bases left in between. CDR3: CASSQDHNGPYGYTF. For the CDR3, the DNA is TGTGCCAGCAGCCAAGATCATAACGGACCCTATGGCTACACCTTC.

In DNA form, the CDR3 reads TGTGCCACCAGCAGAGGGTTAGGGACTGAAGCTTTCTTT. Its protein product is CATSRGLGTEAFF. This chain links TRBV15 with TRBJ1-1, with D uncertain. The CDR3 consists of 13 residues. The germline V gene encodes CDR1 LNHNV and CDR2 YYDKDF (reference sequence). V was pared by 1 base and J by 5 bases, with 8 bases between. Complete variable domain (other parts from reference TRBV15 and TRBJ1-1): DAMVIQNPRYQVTQFGKPVTLSCSQTLNHNVMYWYQQKSSQAPKLLFHYYDKDFNNEADTPDNFQSRRPNTSFCFLDIRSPGLGDTAMYLCATSRGLGTEAFFGQGTRLTVV.

This chain connects TRBV7-9 to TRBJ2-7, with D possibly matching TRBD2 (6 bases). Germline V gives CDR1 SEHNR, CDR2 FQNEAQ (reference sequence). V lost 1 base and J lost 3, with 13 bases in between. CDR3 length: 15 residues. The CDR3 region is CASSLGRVGVYEQYF. For the CDR3, the DNA is TGTGCCAGCAGCTTAGGGAGGGTTGGGGTCTACGAGCAGTACTTC. The whole variable domain, remainder taken from reference TRBV7-9 and TRBJ2-7, is DTGVSQNPRHKITKRGQNVTFRCDPISEHNRLYWYRQTLGQGPEFLTYFQNEAQLEKSRLLSDRFSAERPKGSFSTLEIQRTEQGDSAMYLCASSLGRVGVYEQYFGPGTRLTVT.

The chain couples TRBV7-2 to TRBJ2-3; D gene unclear. The CDR3 sequence is 13 residues long. Trimming took 1 base from V and 0 from J, leaving 2 bases between them. Germline V gives CDR1 SGHTA, CDR2 FQGNSA. CDR3 nucleotides: TGTGCCAGCAGCTTAGTCAGCACAGATACGCAGTATTTT. This sequence encodes CASSLVSTDTQYF.

The V gene is TRBV14, the J gene TRBJ1-3; no firm D call. CDR1 and CDR2 from the germline V gene are SGHDN and FVKESK. There are 14 residues in the CDR3. Trimming left V 4 bases short and J 4 bases short, with 11 bases between. This CDR3 is CASSRGSSGNTIYF. CDR3 bases: TGTGCCAGCAGCCGGGGATCCTCGGGAAACACCATATATTTT.

CDR3 loop: CASSFRGALNEQFF. The CDR3 coding sequence is TGCGCCAGCAGCTTCCGGGGGGCCCTGAATGAGCAGTTCTTC. The V gene is TRBV5-1, the J gene TRBJ2-1, with TRBD2 as a possible D gene (7 bases). V dropped 2 bases and J dropped 7 bases, with 13 bases sitting between them. The CDR3 is made up of 14 amino acids. Germline CDR1 SGHRS, CDR2 YFSETQ.

This chain's CDR3 is CASSLFVEGTEAFF. The CDR3 DNA reads TGTGCCAGCAGCTTATTCGTCGAAGGCACTGAAGCTTTCTTT. The chain uses TRBV7-8 and TRBJ1-1; D unresolved. The V and J ends lost 2 bases and 4 bases respectively, with 11 bases between them. The germline CDR1 and CDR2 sequences are SGHVS and FQNEAQ. This CDR3 is 14 amino acids long.

The CDR3 DNA reads TGTGCCAGCAGAACTGACAGGGGGTATAATTCACCCCTCCACTTT. It codes for CASRTDRGYNSPLHF. This chain links TRBV6-6 with TRBJ1-6; 9 bases are a match to TRBD1. Losses at the gene ends were 6 bases for V and 4 bases for J; bases not matched to a gene: 4. This CDR3 is 15 amino acids long. From germline, CDR1 is MNHNY and CDR2 SVGAGI (reference sequence).

The table lists this clone with a few counts. This chain connects TRBV9 to TRBJ1-2, with TRBD1 matching over 7 bases. The germline CDR1 and CDR2 sequences are SGDLS and YYNGEE. The CDR3 is 16 amino acids. The V gene end was trimmed by 3 bases and the J gene end by 4 bases; junction bases not matched to a gene: 12. DNA of the CDR3: TGTGCCAGCAGCGCCTCTGCGGCAGACAGGGTCTATGGCTACACCTTC. Its protein product is CASSASAADRVYGYTF. The full variable domain, completed using reference TRBV9 and TRBJ1-2, is DSGVTQTPKHLITATGQRVTLRCSPRSGDLSVYWYQQSLDQGLQFLIQYYNGEERAKGNILERFSAQQFPDLHSELNLSSLELGDSALYFCASSASAADRVYGYTFGSGTRLTVV.